A selection of T cell receptor beta chains follows, all from one sample in a study of control samples from healthy donors and cancer patients. Some clones are missing from TCRdb's copy, which holds only in-frame ones; the method was immunoSEQ multiplex PCR. There are about 190,000 clones in the sample, with around 2% held by the top ten. The source material was blood. Source of these receptors: a woman aged 25 to 39 in good health. Each CDR3 is given with its conserved first and last residue. D genes are given only for firm matches.

v_gene: TRBV7-8
d_gene: TRBD1
j_gene: TRBJ1-6
CDR3aa: CASSTGTVNSPLHF
CDR3nt: TGTGCCAGCAGCACCGGGACAGTTAATTCACCCCTCCACTTT

v_gene: TRBV7-9
d_gene: -
j_gene: TRBJ2-1
CDR3aa: CASSPRPSYNEQFF
CDR3nt: TGTGCCAGCAGCCCGCGGCCCTCCTACAATGAGCAGTTCTTC

v_gene: TRBV3-1/TRBV3-2
d_gene: TRBD1
j_gene: TRBJ2-5
CDR3aa: CASSFRTGRQETQYF
CDR3nt: TGTGCCAGCAGTTTCCGGACAGGTAGACAAGAGACCCAGTACTTC

v_gene: TRBV18
d_gene: -
j_gene: TRBJ2-5
CDR3aa: CASSPAETQYF
CDR3nt: TGTGCCAGCTCACCGGCGGAGACCCAGTACTTC

v_gene: TRBV7-2
d_gene: -
j_gene: TRBJ1-1
CDR3aa: CASSSHTLETEAFF
CDR3nt: TGTGCCAGCAGCTCTCACACCCTGGAGACTGAAGCTTTCTTT

v_gene: TRBV7-2
d_gene: TRBD2
j_gene: TRBJ2-5
CDR3aa: CASSSRSGLDKTQYF
CDR3nt: TGTGCCAGCAGCTCAAGATCGGGACTAGATAAGACCCAGTACTTC

v_gene: TRBV4-2
d_gene: -
j_gene: TRBJ1-3
CDR3aa: CASSQAGVSGNTIYF
CDR3nt: TGTGCCAGCAGCCAAGCGGGGGTATCTGGAAACACCATATATTTT

v_gene: TRBV6-5
d_gene: -
j_gene: TRBJ1-2
CDR3aa: CASSYNTGYGYTF
CDR3nt: TGTGCCAGCAGTTACAATACGGGCTATGGCTACACCTTC

v_gene: TRBV19
d_gene: -
j_gene: TRBJ1-5
CDR3aa: CASSPQDSSQHF
CDR3nt: TGTGCCAGTAGTCCGCAGGACAGCTCCCAGCATTTT

v_gene: TRBV6-6
d_gene: -
j_gene: TRBJ1-1
CDR3aa: CASSYSAGTEAFF
CDR3nt: TGTGCCAGCAGTTACTCGGCCGGAACTGAAGCTTTCTTT

v_gene: TRBV7-9
d_gene: -
j_gene: TRBJ2-7
CDR3aa: CASSFFGTSNNEQYF
CDR3nt: TGTGCCAGCAGCTTTTTCGGGACAAGTAACAACGAGCAGTACTTC

v_gene: TRBV5-1
d_gene: -
j_gene: TRBJ2-5
CDR3aa: CASSFALETQYF
CDR3nt: TGCGCCAGCAGTTTCGCTCTAGAGACCCAGTACTTC

v_gene: TRBV7-9
d_gene: TRBD1
j_gene: TRBJ1-6
CDR3aa: CASSFGGTGYSPLHF
CDR3nt: TGTGCCAGCAGCTTCGGGGGGACAGGCTATTCACCCCTCCACTTT

v_gene: TRBV11-1
d_gene: -
j_gene: TRBJ2-4
CDR3aa: CASSLKGGGGVDIQYF
CDR3nt: TGTGCCAGCAGCTTAAAAGGCGGAGGAGGGGTGGACATTCAGTACTTC

v_gene: TRBV5-1
d_gene: -
j_gene: TRBJ2-1
CDR3aa: CASKGSYNEQFF
CDR3nt: TGCGCCAGCAAGGGCAGTTACAATGAGCAGTTCTTC

v_gene: TRBV28
d_gene: -
j_gene: TRBJ2-5
CDR3aa: CASSFGYSRETQYF
CDR3nt: TGTGCCAGCAGTTTTGGTTACAGCCGCGAGACCCAGTACTTC

v_gene: TRBV15
d_gene: TRBD1
j_gene: TRBJ1-1
CDR3aa: CATSVRQGTGEAFF
CDR3nt: TGTGCCACCAGCGTCCGTCAAGGGACAGGTGAAGCTTTCTTT

v_gene: TRBV7-9
d_gene: TRBD2
j_gene: TRBJ2-5
CDR3aa: CATSMRGGQETQYF
CDR3nt: TGTGCCACGTCCATGCGGGGGGGCCAAGAGACCCAGTACTTC

v_gene: TRBV28
d_gene: TRBD1
j_gene: TRBJ1-5
CDR3aa: CASSPRTGPVVQPQHF
CDR3nt: TGTGCCAGCAGTCCACGGACAGGCCCGGTGGTGCAGCCCCAGCATTTT

v_gene: TRBV28
d_gene: -
j_gene: TRBJ1-1
CDR3aa: CASSLYRRNTEAFF
CDR3nt: TGTGCCAGCAGTTTGTACAGAAGGAACACTGAAGCTTTCTTT

v_gene: TRBV12-3/TRBV12-4
d_gene: -
j_gene: TRBJ2-7
CDR3aa: CASSYLGADEQYF
CDR3nt: TGTGCCAGCAGTTATCTAGGCGCTGACGAGCAGTACTTC

v_gene: TRBV5-1
d_gene: -
j_gene: TRBJ1-2
CDR3aa: CASSLGQGHGGYTF
CDR3nt: TGCGCCAGCAGCTTGGGTCAGGGTCACGGTGGCTACACCTTC

v_gene: TRBV12-3/TRBV12-4
d_gene: TRBD1
j_gene: TRBJ1-1
CDR3aa: CASTKGTGKAFF
CDR3nt: TGTGCCAGCACTAAGGGGACAGGGAAAGCTTTCTTT

v_gene: TRBV7-9
d_gene: -
j_gene: TRBJ1-6
CDR3aa: CASSLDSSYNSPLHF
CDR3nt: TGTGCCAGCAGCTTAGACAGCTCCTATAATTCACCCCTCCACTTT

v_gene: TRBV5-4
d_gene: -
j_gene: TRBJ1-2
CDR3aa: CASSLAKFYYGYTF
CDR3nt: TGTGCCAGCAGCTTGGCTAAATTCTACTATGGCTACACCTTC

v_gene: TRBV6-5
d_gene: TRBD1
j_gene: TRBJ1-1
CDR3aa: CASSVDRGSTEAFF
CDR3nt: TGTGCCAGCAGCGTGGACAGGGGCTCAACTGAAGCTTTCTTT

v_gene: TRBV7-3
d_gene: -
j_gene: TRBJ2-3
CDR3aa: CASSLKGALDTQYF
CDR3nt: TGTGCCAGCAGCTTAAAGGGAGCGTTGGATACGCAGTATTTT

v_gene: TRBV4-1
d_gene: -
j_gene: TRBJ1-6
CDR3aa: CASSQDGTIHF
CDR3nt: TGCGCCAGCAGCCAGGACGGGACAATCCACTTT

v_gene: TRBV24-1
d_gene: TRBD1
j_gene: TRBJ1-3
CDR3aa: CATSDSLGTGDGNTIYF
CDR3nt: TGTGCCACCAGTGATTCCCTCGGGACAGGGGATGGAAACACCATATATTTT

v_gene: TRBV5-1
d_gene: TRBD2
j_gene: TRBJ2-5
CDR3aa: CASSPGTSGSQETQYF
CDR3nt: TGCGCCAGCAGCCCAGGGACTAGCGGGAGTCAAGAGACCCAGTACTTC

v_gene: TRBV28
d_gene: -
j_gene: TRBJ2-3
CDR3aa: CASRTGTLTDTQYF
CDR3nt: TGTGCCAGCAGGACAGGGACTCTCACAGATACGCAGTATTTT

v_gene: TRBV28
d_gene: -
j_gene: TRBJ1-2
CDR3aa: CASSTGPNYGYTF
CDR3nt: TGTGCCAGCAGTACAGGCCCTAACTATGGCTACACCTTC

v_gene: TRBV6-2/TRBV6-3
d_gene: -
j_gene: TRBJ1-2
CDR3aa: CASSYNPSIYGYTF
CDR3nt: TGTGCCAGCAGTTACAACCCATCGATATATGGCTACACCTTC

v_gene: TRBV10-3
d_gene: -
j_gene: TRBJ2-7
CDR3aa: CAISLDGYEQYF
CDR3nt: TGTGCCATCAGCCTCGACGGATACGAGCAGTACTTC

v_gene: TRBV30
d_gene: -
j_gene: TRBJ1-3
CDR3aa: CAWMPSVSGNTIYF
CDR3nt: TGTGCCTGGATGCCTTCGGTCTCTGGAAACACCATATATTTT

v_gene: TRBV5-1
d_gene: -
j_gene: TRBJ2-7
CDR3aa: CASSLDSSDEQYF
CDR3nt: TGCGCCAGCAGCTTGGACAGTAGCGACGAGCAGTACTTC

v_gene: TRBV11-2
d_gene: -
j_gene: TRBJ1-2
CDR3aa: CASSLEKGVGYGYTF
CDR3nt: TGTGCCAGCAGCTTAGAAAAGGGCGTGGGGTATGGCTACACCTTC

v_gene: TRBV7-9
d_gene: TRBD1
j_gene: TRBJ2-7
CDR3aa: CASSWQTGSYEQYF
CDR3nt: TGTGCCAGCAGCTGGCAGACAGGGTCATACGAGCAGTACTTC

v_gene: TRBV9
d_gene: TRBD2
j_gene: TRBJ2-1
CDR3aa: CASSLIPNTLAGQYNEQFF
CDR3nt: TGTGCCAGCAGCCTGATACCGAACACCTTAGCGGGGCAATACAATGAGCAGTTCTTC

v_gene: TRBV7-9
d_gene: -
j_gene: TRBJ1-5
CDR3aa: CASSFSNQPQHF
CDR3nt: TGTGCCAGCAGCTTCAGCAATCAGCCCCAGCATTTT

v_gene: TRBV5-1
d_gene: TRBD1
j_gene: TRBJ1-4
CDR3aa: CASSQTTGSGGEKLFF
CDR3nt: TGCGCCAGCAGCCAAACGACAGGGTCCGGAGGCGAAAAACTGTTTTTT

v_gene: TRBV18
d_gene: TRBD1
j_gene: TRBJ1-2
CDR3aa: CASSPTSPGTANYGYTF
CDR3nt: TGTGCCAGCTCACCCACCAGTCCCGGGACAGCAAACTATGGCTACACCTTC

v_gene: TRBV5-8
d_gene: TRBD1
j_gene: TRBJ1-2
CDR3aa: CASSFGDRPNYGYTF
CDR3nt: TGTGCCAGCAGCTTCGGGGACAGACCTAACTATGGCTACACCTTC

v_gene: TRBV11-2
d_gene: -
j_gene: TRBJ2-7
CDR3aa: CASSLRLGPDEQYF
CDR3nt: TGTGCCAGCAGTTTAAGACTAGGCCCAGACGAGCAGTACTTC

v_gene: TRBV11-3
d_gene: TRBD1
j_gene: TRBJ1-3
CDR3aa: CASSSRTGAGNTIYF
CDR3nt: TGTGCCAGCAGCTCCCGGACAGGGGCTGGAAACACCATATATTTT

v_gene: TRBV6-4
d_gene: -
j_gene: TRBJ1-2
CDR3aa: CASNPVRSHPRGYTF
CDR3nt: TGTGCCAGCAATCCCGTACGCAGCCACCCGCGGGGCTACACCTTC

v_gene: TRBV11-2
d_gene: -
j_gene: TRBJ2-7
CDR3aa: CASSALVIGGYEQYF
CDR3nt: TGTGCCAGCAGCGCACTAGTAATCGGGGGATACGAGCAGTACTTC

v_gene: TRBV4-1
d_gene: -
j_gene: TRBJ2-5
CDR3aa: CASSSSRAGETQYF
CDR3nt: TGCGCCAGCAGTTCCTCCAGGGCCGGAGAGACCCAGTACTTC

v_gene: TRBV5-5
d_gene: -
j_gene: TRBJ1-2
CDR3aa: CASSPKGGGYGYTF
CDR3nt: TGTGCCAGCAGTCCGAAGGGGGGCGGCTATGGCTACACCTTC

v_gene: TRBV5-4
d_gene: TRBD1
j_gene: TRBJ1-4
CDR3aa: CASSVGQGNEKLFF
CDR3nt: TGTGCCAGCAGCGTAGGACAGGGGAATGAAAAACTGTTTTTT

v_gene: TRBV1
d_gene: -
j_gene: TRBJ1-3
CDR3aa: CTSREVQLSGNTIYF
CDR3nt: TGCACCAGCAGAGAAGTCCAGCTCTCTGGAAACACCATATATTTT

v_gene: TRBV4-1
d_gene: -
j_gene: TRBJ1-5
CDR3aa: CASSPQPPGVNQPQHF
CDR3nt: TGCGCCAGCAGCCCCCAACCCCCAGGGGTCAATCAGCCCCAGCATTTT

v_gene: TRBV7-9
d_gene: TRBD1
j_gene: TRBJ1-1
CDR3aa: CASSLRTGMNTEAFF
CDR3nt: TGTGCCAGCAGCTTACGGACAGGGATGAACACTGAAGCTTTCTTT

v_gene: TRBV5-1
d_gene: -
j_gene: TRBJ2-7
CDR3aa: CASSLGATGSYEQYF
CDR3nt: TGCGCCAGCAGCTTGGGGGCTACAGGATCCTACGAGCAGTACTTC